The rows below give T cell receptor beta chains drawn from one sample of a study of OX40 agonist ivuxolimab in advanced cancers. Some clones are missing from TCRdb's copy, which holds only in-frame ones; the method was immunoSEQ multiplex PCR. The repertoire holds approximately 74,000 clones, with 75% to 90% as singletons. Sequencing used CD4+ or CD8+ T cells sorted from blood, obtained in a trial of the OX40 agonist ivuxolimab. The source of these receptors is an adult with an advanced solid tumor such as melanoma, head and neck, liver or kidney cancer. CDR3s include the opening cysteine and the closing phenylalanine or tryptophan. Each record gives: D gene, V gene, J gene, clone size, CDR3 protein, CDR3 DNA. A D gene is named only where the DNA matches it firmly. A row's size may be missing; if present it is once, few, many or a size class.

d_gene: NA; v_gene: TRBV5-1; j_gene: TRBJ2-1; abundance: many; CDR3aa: CASSGQLGNNEQFF; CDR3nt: TGCGCCAGCAGCGGACAGTTAGGAAACAATGAGCAGTTCTTC
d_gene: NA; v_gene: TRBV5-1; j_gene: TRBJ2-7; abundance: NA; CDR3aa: CASSYTGPEQYF; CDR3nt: TGCGCCAGCAGCTATACAGGGCCCGAGCAGTACTTC
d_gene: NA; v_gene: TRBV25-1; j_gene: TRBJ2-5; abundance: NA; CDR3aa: CASSDSGTYSQETQYF; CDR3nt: TGTGCCAGCAGCGACTCCGGGACTTACAGCCAAGAGACCCAGTACTTC
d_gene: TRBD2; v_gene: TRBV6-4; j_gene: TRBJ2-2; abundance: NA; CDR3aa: CASGLRTSGSSTGELFF; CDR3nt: TGTGCCAGCGGCCTACGGACTAGCGGGAGTTCCACCGGGGAGCTGTTTTTT
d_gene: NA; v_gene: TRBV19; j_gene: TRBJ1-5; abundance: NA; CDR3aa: CASSTYGGYYSNQPQHF; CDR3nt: TGTGCCAGTAGCACATACGGGGGCTACTATAGCAATCAGCCCCAGCATTTT
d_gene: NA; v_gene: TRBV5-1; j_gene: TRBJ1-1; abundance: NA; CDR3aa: CASSLGKAIGGTANTEAFF; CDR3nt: TGCGCCAGCAGCTTGGGGAAAGCAATAGGGGGGACGGCGAACACTGAAGCTTTCTTT
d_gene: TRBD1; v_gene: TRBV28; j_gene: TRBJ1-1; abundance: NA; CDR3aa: CASSVVGQVEAFF; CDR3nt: TGTGCCAGCAGTGTCGTGGGACAGGTTGAAGCTTTCTTT
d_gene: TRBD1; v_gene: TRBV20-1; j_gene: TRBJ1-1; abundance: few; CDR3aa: CSDVSTGDAFF; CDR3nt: TGCAGCGACGTTTCGACAGGGGATGCTTTCTTT
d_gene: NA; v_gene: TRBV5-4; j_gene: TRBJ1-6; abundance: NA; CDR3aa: CASSLDYYSPLHF; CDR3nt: TGTGCCAGCAGCCTGGATTACTACTCACCCCTCCACTTT
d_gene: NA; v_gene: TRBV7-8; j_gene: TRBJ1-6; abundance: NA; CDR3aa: CASSPTGTGNSPLHF; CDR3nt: TGTGCCAGCAGCCCGACCGGGACGGGAAATTCACCCCTCCACTTT